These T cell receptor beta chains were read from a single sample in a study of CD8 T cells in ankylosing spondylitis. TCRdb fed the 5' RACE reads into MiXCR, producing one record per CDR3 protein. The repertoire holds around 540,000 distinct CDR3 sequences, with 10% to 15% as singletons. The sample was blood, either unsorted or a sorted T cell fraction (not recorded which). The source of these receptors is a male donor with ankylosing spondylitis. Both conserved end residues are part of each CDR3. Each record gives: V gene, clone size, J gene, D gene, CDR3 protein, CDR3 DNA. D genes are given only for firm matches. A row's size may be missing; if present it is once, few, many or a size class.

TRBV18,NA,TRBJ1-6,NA,CASSPSGEGSPLHF,TGTGCCAGCTCACCCTCAGGGGAAGGTTCACCCCTCCACTTT
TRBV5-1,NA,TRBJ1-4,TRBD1,CASSTGTGREKLFF,TGCGCCAGCAGCACCGGGACAGGGCGTGAAAAACTGTTTTTT
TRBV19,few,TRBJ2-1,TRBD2,CASSRTSISNEQFF,TGTGCCAGTAGTCGGACTAGCATATCCAATGAGCAGTTCTTC
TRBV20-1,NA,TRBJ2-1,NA,CSAQMFSSSERGRRFYNEQFF,TGCAGTGCTCAGATGTTCTCCTCCAGCGAAAGAGGGAGGCGATTCTACAATGAGCAGTTCTTC
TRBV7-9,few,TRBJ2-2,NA,CASSLTQTAANTGELFF,TGTGCCAGCAGCTTGACTCAGACCGCCGCGAACACCGGGGAGCTGTTTTTT
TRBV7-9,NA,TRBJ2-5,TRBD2,CASSLGTSGIETQYF,TGTGCCAGCAGCTTGGGGACTAGCGGGATAGAGACCCAGTACTTC
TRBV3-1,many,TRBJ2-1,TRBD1,CASSQAGTGNNEQFF,TGTGCCAGCAGCCAAGCCGGGACAGGGAACAATGAGCAGTTCTTC
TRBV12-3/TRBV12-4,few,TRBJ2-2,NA,CASSFERITGELFF,TGTGCCAGCAGTTTTGAGCGGATCACCGGGGAGCTGTTTTTT
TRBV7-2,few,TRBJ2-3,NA,CASSLAAAWDTQYF,TGTGCCAGCAGCTTAGCGGCGGCGTGGGATACGCAGTATTTT
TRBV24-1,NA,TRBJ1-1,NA,CATSDTDNTEAFF,TGTGCCACATCGGACACCGACAACACTGAAGCTTTCTTT
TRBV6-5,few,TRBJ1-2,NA,CASSYGTLGYGYTF,TGTGCCAGCAGTTACGGTACACTGGGCTATGGCTACACCTTC
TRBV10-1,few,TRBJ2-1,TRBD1,CASSKTGDMDEQFF,TGCGCCAGCAGTAAGACAGGGGATATGGATGAGCAGTTCTTC
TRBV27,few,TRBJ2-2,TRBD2,CASSSIAGGRGELFF,TGTGCCAGCAGTTCTATAGCGGGAGGGCGGGGGGAGCTGTTTTTT
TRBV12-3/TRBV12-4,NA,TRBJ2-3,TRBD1,CASSQTGRQYF,TGTGCCAGCAGTCAGACAGGGCGGCAGTATTTT